Shown below are 30 T cell receptor beta chains from a single sample sequenced in a study of blood T cell repertoires in COVID-19. Libraries were prepared by immunoSEQ multiplex PCR; TCRdb keeps only in-frame clonotypes and omits some of them. This sample yields some 60,000 clones, of which around 83% are seen a single time; more than 8.5% belongs to the top ten. The sequenced material came from peripheral blood. All receptors derive from a man in his forties or fifties with COVID-19, enrolled during active disease.

The V call is TRBV10-1, the J call TRBJ2-2, with D perhaps TRBD2 (6 bases). The germline V gene has CDR1 WNHNN and CDR2 SYGVQD (reference sequence). The ends were cut back, 4 bases at V and 5 bases at J, with 11 bases in the middle. The CDR3 is 14 amino acids. The DNA for the CDR3 is TGCGCCAGCAGTGGACTAGGGCGAACCGGGGAGCTGTTTTTT. Its protein is CASSGLGRTGELFF.

This chain joins TRBV7-2 and TRBJ2-7; D is perhaps TRBD2 (6 bases). CDR3 size: 15 residues. Germline CDR1 and CDR2: SGHTA and FQGNSA. V gave up 2 bases and J gave up 5 bases, with 16 bases separating them. Written as DNA, the CDR3 is TGTGCCAGCAGCTTATGGACTACGTTTGAGAACGAGCAGTACTTC. It specifies CASSLWTTFENEQYF.

This clone was observed a single time. V and J are TRBV2 and TRBJ1-1; D is uncertain. The CDR3 spans 13 residues. In germline, CDR1 is SNHLY, CDR2 FYNNEI. The V end was cut by 0 bases, the J end by 8 bases, with 10 bases between. CDR3 DNA: TGTGCCAGCAGTGAAGCGCGGGTCGGGGAAGCTTTCTTT. It specifies CASSEARVGEAFF.

The chain carries TRBV4-1 and TRBJ1-2, with D perhaps TRBD1 (5 bases). Trimming took 1 base from V and 5 from J, leaving 11 bases between them. This CDR3 comprises 14 residues. Germline CDR1 is MGHRA and CDR2 is YSYEKL. The CDR3 here is CASSQVQGPYGYTF. CDR3 nucleotide sequence: TGCGCCAGCAGCCAAGTGCAGGGCCCATATGGCTACACCTTC.

This chain joins TRBV4-1 and TRBJ2-5, with D maybe TRBD1 (5 bases). This CDR3 has 16 residues. Trimming removed 2 bases from V and 8 bases from J, with 21 bases in between. Germline V lookup: CDR1 MGHRA, CDR2 YSYEKL. CDR3 sequence reads: CASSQRGVQAADTQYF. CDR3 DNA sequence: TGCGCCAGCAGCCAACGCGGAGTACAGGCGGCGGATACCCAGTACTTC.

The chain recombines TRBV19 with TRBJ2-7; D is perhaps TRBD2 (6 bases). This CDR3 region has 14 residues. The germline V and J ends were trimmed by 8 bases and 0 bases, with 14 bases remaining between them. Germline lookup yields CDR1 LNHDA and CDR2 SQIVND (reference sequence). CDR3: CASSPAGSSYEQYF. The CDR3 DNA reads as TGTGCCAGTTCTCCCGCCGGGAGCTCCTACGAGCAGTACTTC.

The chain recombines TRBV3-1 (or the pseudogene TRBV3-2) with TRBJ2-5; D is unclear. CDR1 and CDR2 from the germline V gene are LGHDT and YNNKEL (reference sequence). The CDR3 runs to 13 residues. V lost 0 bases to trimming and J lost 7 bases, with 9 bases between them. CDR3 sequence reads: CASSQDGSGTQYF. CDR3 DNA sequence: TGTGCCAGCAGCCAAGATGGGTCGGGGACCCAGTACTTC.

Notes on this clone: At one end, the junction sequence differs from germline, possibly due to a read error. The CDR3 spells CASSFGGPEVEQFF. For the CDR3, the DNA is TGTGCTAGCAGCTTCGGAGGGCCAGAAGTGGAGCAGTTCTTC. The J gene is TRBJ2-1, the V gene TRBV5-6; tentatively, D is TRBD2 (6 bases). This CDR3 is built from 14 residues. Germline V gene sequence: CDR1 SGHDT, CDR2 YYEEEE.

V usage is TRBV30 and J usage is TRBJ2-5; 11 positions agree with TRBD2. From germline, CDR1 is GTSNPN and CDR2 SVGIG (reference sequence). J gave up 5 bases and V 6 bases, and 8 bases lay outside the gene matches. The CDR3 totals 14 residues. CDR3 amino acids: CACSGRAGGETQYF. CDR3 in DNA: TGTGCCTGTAGCGGGAGGGCAGGCGGGGAGACCCAGTACTTC. Full variable domain (missing parts from reference TRBV30 and TRBJ2-5): SQTIHQWPATLVQPVGSPLSLECTVEGTSNPNLYWYRQAAGRGLQLLFYSVGIGQISSEVPQNLSASRPQDRQFILSSKKLLLSDSGFYLCACSGRAGGETQYFGPGTRLLVL.

Only a few counts were recorded for this clone. This chain joins TRBV9 and TRBJ2-7; tentative D call: TRBD2 (6 bases). Trimming left V 0 bases short and J 4 bases short, with 14 bases between. Germline-derived CDR1 and CDR2 are SGDLS and YYNGEE. CDR3 length: 15 amino acids. CDR3 nucleotide sequence: TGTGCCAGCAGCGTAGCGGAGGGTAAGGGGTACGAGCAGTACTTC. Translating it yields CASSVAEGKGYEQYF. Looking up the rest from reference TRBV9 and TRBJ2-7 gives the full variable domain: DSGVTQTPKHLITATGQRVTLRCSPRSGDLSVYWYQQSLDQGLQFLIQYYNGEERAKGNILERFSAQQFPDLHSELNLSSLELGDSALYFCASSVAEGKGYEQYFGPGTRLTVT.

V gene TRBV3-1 (or the pseudogene TRBV3-2) combines with J gene TRBJ1-5; 7 positions agree with TRBD1. Germline trimming cut 1 base from V and 7 bases from J; bases unmatched to any gene: 10. Per germline, CDR1 LGHDT and CDR2 YNNKEL (reference sequence). The CDR3 runs 16 residues. The CDR3 region is CASSQGTGRVGQPQHF. The DNA for the CDR3 is TGTGCCAGCAGCCAAGGGACAGGTAGGGTCGGGCAGCCCCAGCATTTT.

This clone was counted once. The V and J genes are TRBV18 and TRBJ2-5; D is perhaps TRBD1 (5 bases). V was trimmed by 3 bases and J by 3 bases, leaving 11 bases between them. CDR1 KGHSH and CDR2 LQKENI come from the germline V gene. This CDR3 has 14 residues. CDR3 nucleotides: TGTGCCAGCTCACCGGTAGACAGAAAAGAGACCCAGTACTTC. It encodes CASSPVDRKETQYF.

This clone was counted between two and nine times. This chain links TRBV9 with TRBJ2-7, with 10 bases aligning to TRBD2. The V gene end was trimmed by 0 bases and the J gene end by 2 bases; junction bases not matched to a gene: 2. The CDR3 length is 15 residues. Germline V gene sequence: CDR1 SGDLS, CDR2 YYNGEE. Here the CDR3 reads CASSVGLAGAYEQYF. DNA of the CDR3: TGTGCCAGCAGCGTAGGCCTAGCGGGAGCCTACGAGCAGTACTTC.

This clone was recorded once. The chain has TRBV6-4 and TRBJ2-1, with TRBD2 identical over 8 bases. Germline values: CDR1 MRHNA, CDR2 SNTAGT. V was pared by 0 bases and J by 6 bases, with 4 bases of the junction left unmatched. The CDR3 extends over 15 amino acids. DNA of the CDR3: TGTGCCAGCAGTGACTCTTGGCTAGCGGGCAATGAGCAGTTCTTC. Its translation: CASSDSWLAGNEQFF.

The V gene is TRBV25-1, the J gene TRBJ2-7, with TRBD2 as a possible D gene (6 bases). The germline CDR1 and CDR2 sequences are MGHDK and SYGVNS. The CDR3 spans 16 residues. Trimming cost V 7 bases and J 2 bases, with 21 bases left between them. CDR3 in DNA: TGTGCCAGCACCCCCCCCGCGGGACCAGGGACCTACGAGCAGTACTTC. Translation: CASTPPAGPGTYEQYF.

CDR3 sequence reads: CASSMELAGGLETQYF. CDR3 in DNA: TGTGCCAGCAGCATGGAATTAGCGGGAGGGCTAGAGACCCAGTACTTC. The rearrangement links TRBV5-6 to TRBJ2-5; TRBD2 agrees at 11 bases. Germline CDR1 is SGHDT and CDR2 is YYEEEE. There are 16 residues in the CDR3. With 4 bases clipped from V and 4 bases from J, the junction kept 9 bases outside the gene matches.

In its sample, this clone was seen once. This chain links TRBV12-5 with TRBJ2-1, with TRBD1 identical over 9 bases. V dropped 3 bases and J dropped 3; count of bases not matched to a gene: 3. Germline CDR1 and CDR2: LGHNT and FRNRAP. CDR3 length: 15 amino acids. The CDR3 DNA reads as TGTGCTAGTGGTTTCGAGACAGGGGGCTACAATGAGCAGTTCTTC. It is translated as CASGFETGGYNEQFF.

The V call is TRBV4-3, the J call TRBJ2-7; 8 bases fit TRBD1. The CDR3 has 15 residues. V lost 0 bases to trimming and J lost 3 bases; unmatched junction nucleotides: 4. CDR1 is LGHNA, CDR2 YSLEER, per germline. The CDR3 coding sequence is TGCGCCAGCAGCCAAGACGGACAGGGCAACTACGAGCAGTACTTC. Its protein product is CASSQDGQGNYEQYF.

The table lists this clone with a count of one. CDR3 in amino acids: CASSLEGGEKLFF. In nucleotides, the CDR3 is TGTGCCAGCAGTTTAGAGGGTGGGGAAAAACTGTTTTTT. V is TRBV28 and J is TRBJ1-4; D is ambiguous. Germline-derived CDR1 and CDR2 are MDHEN and SYDVKM. The CDR3 consists of 13 residues. V lost 2 bases and J lost 8, with 9 bases in between.

The V and J genes are TRBV4-3 and TRBJ2-3; D not certain. This CDR3 has 15 amino acids. V lost 0 bases, J lost 0 bases, and 7 bases lay in between. In germline, CDR1 is LGHNA, CDR2 YSLEER. CDR3 amino acids: CASSQDKTSTDTQYF. The CDR3 coding sequence is TGCGCCAGCAGCCAAGACAAAACTAGCACAGATACGCAGTATTTT.

V and J are TRBV15 and TRBJ1-2; unclear D gene. This CDR3 is built from 15 residues. V was trimmed by 3 bases and J by 1 base, leaving 12 bases between them. CDR1 and CDR2 from the germline V gene are LNHNV and YYDKDF (reference sequence). The CDR3 nucleotides read TGTGCCACCAGCAGTCCTCCTCGGGGTAACTATGGCTACACCTTC. As protein: CATSSPPRGNYGYTF.

V gene TRBV9 combines with J gene TRBJ2-3, with a possible D match to TRBD2 (6 bases). CDR3 length equals 14 residues. Germline CDR1 is SGDLS and CDR2 is YYNGEE. V was trimmed by 0 bases and J by 2 bases, leaving 7 bases between them. CDR3 bases: TGTGCCAGCAGCGTAGAACTAGCCACAGATACGCAGTATTTT. Translated: CASSVELATDTQYF.

The chain has TRBV5-4 and TRBJ1-3; TRBD1 is a possible D gene (6 bases). V was trimmed by 4 bases and J by 3 bases, leaving 17 bases between them. The CDR3 is 16 residues long. Germline V lookup: CDR1 SGHNT, CDR2 YYREEE (reference sequence). The CDR3 coding sequence is TGTGCCAGCAGCGCGGAGGGGGGGCGCGGTGGAAACACCATATATTTT. Protein sequence: CASSAEGGRGGNTIYF.

The chain uses TRBV14 and TRBJ2-7; no clear D. The V end lost 0 bases, the J end lost 1 base, and 4 bases lay between the germline ends. Germline assignment: CDR1 SGHDN and CDR2 FVKESK. CDR3 length equals 13 residues. CDR3 region: CASSQESSYEQYF. The DNA for the CDR3 is TGTGCCAGCAGCCAAGAGAGTTCCTACGAGCAGTACTTC.

The chain couples TRBV11-1 to TRBJ1-1; a possible D gene is TRBD1 (5 bases). This CDR3 contains 14 residues. Trimming took off 6 bases at V and 7 bases at J, with 18 bases between the two ends. Germline V gene lookup returns CDR1 SGHAT and CDR2 FQDESV (reference sequence). The CDR3 sequence is CASSPGLGESEAFF. The CDR3 DNA reads TGTGCCAGCAGTCCGGGACTGGGTGAGAGTGAAGCTTTCTTT.

The chain employs TRBV28 and TRBJ2-7, with D unresolved. This CDR3 contains 12 residues. Germline V gives CDR1 MDHEN, CDR2 SYDVKM. Trimming took 1 base from V and 3 from J, leaving 4 bases between them. The CDR3 reads CASSLSFYEQYF. CDR3 in DNA: TGTGCCAGCAGTTTATCCTTCTACGAGCAGTACTTC. Full variable domain (outside the CDR3, taken from reference TRBV28 and TRBJ2-7): DVKVTQSSRYLVKRTGEKVFLECVQDMDHENMFWYRQDPGLGLRLIYFSYDVKMKEKGDIPEGYSVSREKKERFSLILESASTNQTSMYLCASSLSFYEQYFGPGTRLTVT.

The chain links TRBV5-6 to TRBJ2-7; possible D gene TRBD1, 6 bases. The V gene's germline CDR1 is SGHDT and CDR2 YYEEEE. CDR3 length equals 13 residues. Trimming removed 4 bases at V and 0 bases at J, with 8 bases between. The CDR3 protein is CASSPGDSYEQYF. The CDR3 DNA reads as TGTGCCAGCAGCCCAGGGGACTCCTACGAGCAGTACTTC.

The V and J genes are TRBV25-1 and TRBJ1-1; perhaps TRBD1 as D (6 bases). Germline lookup yields CDR1 MGHDK and CDR2 SYGVNS. The V end was cut by 3 bases, the J end by 4 bases, with 9 bases between. CDR3 length equals 13 residues. The CDR3 is CASSEQGFTEAFF. CDR3 nucleotide sequence: TGTGCCAGCAGTGAGCAGGGGTTCACTGAAGCTTTCTTT. Together with reference TRBV25-1 and TRBJ1-1, the CDR3 gives the full variable domain: EADIYQTPRYLVIGTGKKITLECSQTMGHDKMYWYQQDPGMELHLIHYSYGVNSTEKGDLSSESTVSRIRTEHFPLTLESARPSHTSQYLCASSEQGFTEAFFGQGTRLTVV.

The chain couples TRBV15 to TRBJ1-2; the match to TRBD1 covers 7 bases. V dropped 1 base and J dropped 2; count of bases not matched to a gene: 7. Germline V gene sequence: CDR1 LNHNV, CDR2 YYDKDF (reference sequence). The CDR3 contains 16 residues. This CDR3 reads CATSRGQARGNYGYTF. CDR3 sequence (DNA): TGTGCCACCAGCAGAGGACAGGCCAGGGGGAACTATGGCTACACCTTC.

This chain joins TRBV29-1 and TRBJ1-1; D call uncertain. The germline CDR1 and CDR2 sequences are SQVTM and ANQGSEA. The CDR3 is made up of 12 amino acids. V lost 5 bases and J lost 11, with 18 bases in between. In nucleotides, the CDR3 is TGCAGCGTTTGGGGAGGGTCAGGTAGCGCTTTCTTT. It codes for CSVWGGSGSAFF.